The table lists the clone carrying this T cell receptor beta chain with a few counts. Its antigen remains unidentified. 13 Jbeta primers and 60 Vbeta primers were used for the PCR. Measured with immunoSEQ multiplex PCR; TCRdb has only the in-frame clones, and not every one. The table shows about 110,000 clones, with 81% occurring only once. CDR1 KGHSH and CDR2 LQKENI come from the germline V gene. V was clipped by 2 bases and J by 1 base, with 11 bases between them. The CDR3 loop spans 15 amino acids. The sample belongs to a study of cytomegalovirus exposure and HLA in healthy donors. Study observations and caveats: Later, an analysis found that common viral pathogens appeared to be linked with several of the most significant clusters.

The chain uses TRBV18 and TRBJ1-1; D might be TRBD1 (5 bases). The sequenced material came from PBMCs. The source of this sequence is a young man in good health and CMV-seronegative. CDR3 in amino acids: CASSPNRRANTEAFF. CDR3 bases: TGTGCCAGCTCACCAAACAGGCGAGCGAACACTGAAGCTTTCTTT.